This T cell receptor (beta chain) is drawn from a study of OX40 agonist ivuxolimab in advanced cancers. Study in general: Patients received the agonistic anti-OX40 (CD134) antibody ivuxolimab. Those treated in dose escalation had hepatocellular carcinoma, melanoma, renal cell cancer or head and neck cancer.

V lost 5 bases to trimming and J lost 2 bases, with 13 bases between them. The CDR3 runs to 15 residues. Germline-derived CDR1 and CDR2 are SGHVS and FNYEAQ. Only in-frame clones appear in the TCRdb table, and some are missing; sequencing was by immunoSEQ multiplex PCR. The table has approximately 52,000 clones, 86% seen once; the top ten hold roughly 12%. For this clone: As yet, its antigen is unknown.

Points from the study as a whole: In CD8+ T cells, expanded clones were on average more numerous than in CD4+.

The TCR sequence derives from an adult with an advanced solid tumor such as melanoma, head and neck, liver or kidney cancer. Sequenced material: CD4+ or CD8+ T cells sorted from blood, taken in a trial of the OX40 agonist ivuxolimab. The J gene is TRBJ2-1, the V gene TRBV7-6, with D perhaps TRBD2 (5 bases). CDR3 DNA: TGTGCCAGCAGCCTGTCCCGGACTGCCTACAATGAGCAGTTCTTC. Protein sequence: CASSLSRTAYNEQFF.